The present T cell receptor (beta chain) was sequenced within a study of identical twins. Study results and limitations: For monozygotic twins, models underestimated out-of-frame TCR alpha sharing.

In regard to this clonotype: The antigen remains unidentified.

One entry per CDR3 protein, called by TCRdb with MiXCR from the 5' RACE reads. This repertoire shows hundreds of thousands of distinct CDR3 sequences, roughly 26% found once; its top ten account for roughly 3%. The trim removed 3 bases at V and 2 bases at J, leaving 5 bases unmatched. Germline CDR1 LNHNV, CDR2 YYDKDF (reference sequence). There are 15 residues in the CDR3. These same records also appear under a second study, on T cells expressing NK-cell markers. That work states: Of CD8+ T cells, 1.0-7.0% belonged to dominant NKG2C+ clonotypes in more than five donors.

The clonotype was recovered from a woman under 30 in good health. Material for sequencing was CD4+ T cells sorted from blood. The chain joins TRBV15 to TRBJ1-2, with TRBD1 matching over 8 bases. The CDR3 nucleotides read TGTGCCACCAGCAGGAGGACAGGGCTGAACTATGGCTACACCTTC. Amino acid sequence: CATSRRTGLNYGYTF.